This T cell receptor (beta chain) was profiled in a study of CD8 T cells in Susac syndrome. Patients with Susac syndrome fulfilled recently defined diagnostic criteria for definite or probable disease. With 0 bases removed from V and 4 bases from J, the gap between germline ends came to 15 bases. This CDR3 is built from 15 residues. CDR1 and CDR2 from the germline V gene are DFQATT and SNEGSKA (reference sequence). RNA in amounts of roughly 0.5 to 1 ug was reverse transcribed with random hexamers. TCRdb fed the immunoSEQ multiplex PCR reads into MiXCR, producing one record per CDR3 protein. Of about 53,000 distinct CDR3 sequences in the sample, about 95% are singletons; the top ten hold less than 0.8%.

The TCR was taken from a human donor with Susac syndrome. V gene TRBV20-1 combines with J gene TRBJ1-2; no firm D call. Sequencing was carried out using CD8+ T cells from PBMCs. The CDR3 DNA follows: TGCAGTGCTAGAGAGGAGAGCTCCTCAGGCTATGGCTACACCTTC. Translated, it gives CSAREESSSGYGYTF.